One and the same sample provided the 32 T cell receptor beta chains below, sequenced in a study of blood T cell repertoires in COVID-19. Assay: immunoSEQ multiplex PCR; the TCRdb copy retains only in-frame clones and omits some. The table shows about 480,000 clones, with roughly 89% occurring only once. Source material: peripheral blood. Every receptor here comes from a young man with COVID-19, enrolled during active disease.

The chain has TRBV28 and TRBJ2-7; 9 bases are shared with TRBD1. There are 14 residues in the CDR3. Per the germline V gene, CDR1 is MDHEN and CDR2 is SYDVKM. The V gene end was trimmed by 5 bases and the J gene end by 1 base; junction bases not matched to a gene: 3. CDR3 nucleotides: TGTGCCAGCAGTATCGGGACAGGGTCCTACGAGCAGTACTTC. Amino acid sequence: CASSIGTGSYEQYF.

At least ten counts were recorded for this clone. This specimen includes other DNA sequences encoding the same CDR3. The chain uses TRBV14 and TRBJ2-3; D is perhaps TRBD2 (6 bases). The CDR3 contains 15 residues. CDR1 is SGHDN, CDR2 FVKESK, per germline. Deletions cut 0 bases from V and 5 bases from J, with 12 bases between. Written as DNA, the CDR3 is TGTGCCAGCAGCCAAGAGATCGGGGGTGGAGATACGCAGTATTTT. Its protein is CASSQEIGGGDTQYF.

The V gene is TRBV25-1, the J gene TRBJ1-3, with D perhaps matching TRBD1 (5 bases). The germline CDR1 and CDR2 sequences are MGHDK and SYGVNS. Trimming took off 1 base at V and 4 bases at J, with 14 bases between the two ends. The CDR3 spans 16 residues. Here the CDR3 reads CASSESAGIRGNTIYF. DNA of the CDR3: TGTGCCAGCAGTGAATCTGCAGGGATTAGGGGAAACACCATATATTTT.

The table lists this clone with a few counts. V usage is TRBV18 and J usage is TRBJ1-1; maybe TRBD1 (5 bases). Germline-derived CDR1 and CDR2 are KGHSH and LQKENI. This CDR3 is 13 amino acids long. V shed 8 bases and J shed 2 bases, with 12 bases lying between them. The chain's CDR3 is CASALDRNTEAFF. The CDR3 DNA follows: TGTGCCAGCGCACTCGACAGAAACACTGAAGCTTTCTTT.

V gene TRBV10-3 combines with J gene TRBJ2-7, with TRBD1 matching 11 bases. The junction had 12 bases not matched to a gene; V was cut back by 5 bases and J by 6 bases. This CDR3 is built from 16 residues. Germline V gene data show CDR1 as ENHRY and CDR2 as SYGVKD. CDR3 DNA: TGTGCCATCAGTACCTCAGTGGGGACAGGGGGAGGCGAGCAGTACTTC. It yields the protein CAISTSVGTGGGEQYF.

This chain connects TRBV6-2 or TRBV6-3 to TRBJ2-1, with a tentative D call TRBD1 (6 bases). CDR3 length equals 15 residues. CDR1 MNHEY and CDR2 SVGEGT come from the germline V gene. V was clipped by 2 bases and J by 6 bases, with 14 bases between them. This CDR3 is CASSYTGLVSNEQFF. The DNA for the CDR3 is TGTGCCAGCAGTTACACAGGGCTGGTTAGCAATGAGCAGTTCTTC.

The chain is built from TRBV6-1 and TRBJ2-2; D is perhaps TRBD2 (5 bases). The CDR3 is 14 residues long. V lost 3 bases and J lost 4, with 9 bases in between. Germline V gene data show CDR1 as MNHNS and CDR2 as SASEGT. The DNA for the CDR3 is TGTGCCAGCAGTGAGGCGGGTATCACCGGGGAGCTGTTTTTT. This codes for CASSEAGITGELFF.

This clone has only one observation. The rearrangement uses TRBV5-1 and TRBJ2-7; D uncertain. This CDR3 comprises 14 residues. Per the germline V gene, CDR1 is SGHRS and CDR2 is YFSETQ. V lost 1 base, J lost 5 bases, and 13 bases lay in between. CDR3 protein: CASSLTPGGDEQYF. In DNA, the CDR3 is TGCGCCAGCAGCTTGACCCCGGGTGGCGACGAGCAGTACTTC.

This sequence joins TRBV14 and TRBJ2-5; 7 positions agree with TRBD1. Germline CDR1 and CDR2: SGHDN and FVKESK. V trimming: 5 bases; J trimming: 5 bases; junction bases outside the gene matches: 8. The CDR3 length is 14 residues. The CDR3 DNA reads as TGTGCCAGCAGCGATGACAGGGTACGGGAGACCCAGTACTTC. Protein sequence: CASSDDRVRETQYF.

This chain's CDR3 is CASSRSGTVGNTIYF. CDR3 DNA: TGTGCCAGCAGCCGATCCGGGACAGTCGGAAACACCATATATTTT. The rearrangement uses TRBV28 and TRBJ1-3, with 7 bases fitting TRBD1. Germline CDR1 reads MDHEN; CDR2 reads SYDVKM. This CDR3 spans 15 amino acids. The junction had 9 bases not matched to a gene; V was cut back by 6 bases and J by 4 bases.

This sequence joins TRBV10-3 and TRBJ1-2; unclear D gene. The CDR3 is 17 residues long. Trimming removed 0 bases at V and 3 bases at J, with 17 bases between. CDR1 ENHRY and CDR2 SYGVKD come from the germline V gene. CDR3: CAISESMMAGPDYGYTF. CDR3 nucleotide sequence: TGTGCCATCAGTGAGTCGATGATGGCAGGTCCGGACTATGGCTACACCTTC.

The chain links TRBV5-1 to TRBJ2-1, with 9 bases matching TRBD1. CDR3 length: 14 residues. V dropped 5 bases and J dropped 3; count of bases not matched to a gene: 3. The germline CDR1 and CDR2 sequences are SGHRS and YFSETQ. The CDR3 DNA follows: TGCGCCAGCAGAACGGGACAGGGCTACAATGAGCAGTTCTTC. Translated, it gives CASRTGQGYNEQFF.

This clone was seen only once. Other DNA sequences in the same sample also yield this CDR3. The V gene is TRBV2, the J gene TRBJ2-7, with D perhaps matching TRBD2 (5 bases). The CDR3 consists of 12 residues. The ends were cut back, 2 bases at V and 7 bases at J, with 9 bases in the middle. Germline V gene data show CDR1 as SNHLY and CDR2 as FYNNEI. The CDR3 DNA follows: TGTGCCAGCAGTGAATCGGGGTATGAGCAGTACTTC. Amino acids: CASSESGYEQYF.

V is TRBV7-3 and J is TRBJ2-5; possibly TRBD2 for D (5 bases). V lost 5 bases to trimming and J lost 4 bases, with 14 bases between them. The CDR3 has 14 amino acids. From germline, CDR1 is SGHTA and CDR2 FQGTGA. DNA of the CDR3: TGTGCCAGCAGCCCCCAACTAGAAGGAGAGACCCAGTACTTC. Translating gives CASSPQLEGETQYF.

This clone was recorded once. The CDR3 nucleotides read TGTGCCAGCAGTGAAACGGGAGTTCGAGATACGCAGTATTTT. Translated: CASSETGVRDTQYF. The V gene is TRBV6-1, the J gene TRBJ2-3; D is perhaps TRBD2 (6 bases). Germline values: CDR1 MNHNS, CDR2 SASEGT. The ends were cut back, 2 bases at V and 5 bases at J, with 11 bases in the middle. The CDR3 is 14 amino acids.

The chain couples TRBV2 to TRBJ2-1, with TRBD2 matching over 12 bases. Unmatched junction bases numbered 11, after V lost 6 bases and J lost 8 bases. Germline V lookup: CDR1 SNHLY, CDR2 FYNNEI. This CDR3 comprises 16 residues. As DNA, the CDR3 is TGTGCCAGCAGAGTTGGACTAGCGGGAAACGGGGATGAGCAGTTCTTC. This translates into CASRVGLAGNGDEQFF.

Comments on this clone: The sample contains more than one DNA sequence encoding this CDR3. V usage is TRBV7-3 and J usage is TRBJ2-7; 10 nucleotides align to TRBD1. This CDR3 has 14 amino acids. The germline CDR1 and CDR2 sequences are SGHTA and FQGTGA. The trim removed 4 bases at V and 2 bases at J, leaving 2 bases unmatched. This CDR3 reads CASSSGQGAYEQYF. DNA of the CDR3: TGTGCCAGCAGCTCCGGACAGGGGGCCTACGAGCAGTACTTC.

V is TRBV2 and J is TRBJ2-1; D may be TRBD2 (6 bases). There are 15 residues in the CDR3. Trimming removed 1 base at V and 0 bases at J, with 7 bases between. The V gene's germline CDR1 is SNHLY and CDR2 FYNNEI. CDR3 DNA sequence: TGTGCCAGCAGTGAAGAGGGACTCTCCTACAATGAGCAGTTCTTC. It specifies CASSEEGLSYNEQFF.

This chain connects TRBV18 to TRBJ1-1, with D possibly matching TRBD1 (5 bases). Germline V lookup: CDR1 KGHSH, CDR2 LQKENI. This CDR3 has 18 residues. The ends were cut back, 3 bases at V and 0 bases at J, with 20 bases in the middle. The CDR3 sequence is CASSPDRASYHMNTEAFF. The CDR3 coding sequence is TGTGCCAGCTCACCCGACAGAGCTTCGTACCACATGAACACTGAAGCTTTCTTT.

The chain couples TRBV5-1 to TRBJ2-1; D not certain. Trimming removed 0 bases at V and 4 bases at J, with 5 bases between. CDR1 SGHRS and CDR2 YFSETQ come from the germline V gene. There are 13 residues in the CDR3. The CDR3 coding sequence is TGCGCCAGCAGCTTGGGTCTTTACAATGAGCAGTTCTTC. This translates into CASSLGLYNEQFF.

J is TRBJ2-1 and V is TRBV4-2; D is unresolved. The V and J ends lost 1 base and 10 bases respectively, with 11 bases between them. The CDR3 is 13 residues long. The germline V gene has CDR1 LGHNA and CDR2 YNFKEQ. The chain's CDR3 is CASSQVGNYEQFF. The CDR3 DNA is TGTGCCAGCAGCCAAGTTGGTAACTACGAGCAGTTCTTC.

The chain uses TRBV18 and TRBJ1-1, with 8 positions matching TRBD1. The V and J ends lost 3 bases and 5 bases, in that order; junction bases with no gene match: 5. The germline gives CDR1 KGHSH, CDR2 LQKENI. This CDR3 comprises 14 residues. CDR3 amino acids: CASSPIRTGTEAFF. DNA of the CDR3: TGTGCCAGCTCACCCATCAGGACAGGGACTGAAGCTTTCTTT.

This chain joins TRBV19 and TRBJ2-5; D possibly corresponds to TRBD2 (5 bases). CDR1 and CDR2 (germline): LNHDA, SQIVND (reference sequence). Trimming took 7 bases from V and 5 from J, leaving 14 bases between them. The CDR3 extends over 13 amino acids. The CDR3 DNA reads TGTGCCAGTAAAGTAGGCCCGGGGGAGACCCAGTACTTC. Translated: CASKVGPGETQYF. The full variable domain, in which reference TRBV19 and TRBJ2-5 provide the parts outside the CDR3, is DGGITQSPKYLFRKEGQNVTLSCEQNLNHDAMYWYRQDPGQGLRLIYYSQIVNDFQKGDIAEGYSVSREKKESFPLTVTSAQKNPTAFYLCASKVGPGETQYFGPGTRLLVL.

The chain uses TRBV5-6 and TRBJ2-7, with TRBD1 identical over 8 bases. The CDR3 runs 17 residues. Germline lookup yields CDR1 SGHDT and CDR2 YYEEEE. V shed 0 bases, J shed 5 bases, and the junction held 13 bases outside the gene matches. CDR3 loop: CASSLDRGVTPNHEQYF. CDR3 bases: TGTGCCAGCAGCTTGGACAGGGGGGTAACCCCAAACCACGAGCAGTACTTC. The full variable domain, in which reference TRBV5-6 and TRBJ2-7 provide the parts outside the CDR3, is DAGVTQSPTHLIKTRGQQVTLRCSPKSGHDTVSWYQQALGQGPQFIFQYYEEEERQRGNFPDRFSGHQFPNYSSELNVNALLLGDSALYLCASSLDRGVTPNHEQYFGPGTRLTVT.

Only a few counts were recorded for this clone. One end of the junction fails to match germline, which may point to a read error. The chain couples TRBV7-9 to TRBJ1-2; maybe TRBD1 (6 bases). The V gene's germline CDR1 is SEHNR and CDR2 FQNEAQ (reference sequence). This CDR3 comprises 12 residues. CDR3 nucleotide sequence: TGTGCCAGCAGCTCCTCAGGTACCCCAGGGGCCTTC. Protein sequence: CASSSSGTPGAF.

The chain has TRBV5-5 and TRBJ1-5; D uncertain. Germline CDR1 and CDR2: SGHKS and YYEKEE (reference sequence). V lost 0 bases and J 3 bases, leaving 7 bases between the germline ends. The CDR3 runs 14 residues. CDR3 coding DNA: TGTGCCAGCAGCTTGGTGGCCAACAATCAGCCCCAGCATTTT. Translation: CASSLVANNQPQHF.

This clone was seen repeatedly, ten times or more. This chain uses TRBV9 with TRBJ2-1; D is perhaps TRBD2 (5 bases). Germline CDR1 and CDR2: SGDLS and YYNGEE. Trimming left V 4 bases short and J 4 bases short, with 12 bases between. The CDR3 totals 14 residues. For the CDR3, the DNA is TGTGCCAGCAGCCCAGGCCGGGGATACAATGAGCAGTTCTTC. Protein product: CASSPGRGYNEQFF.

The CDR3 DNA is TGTGCCAGCAGCCAACCGGGACAGGGGGCACGAGAGCAGTTCTTC. This encodes CASSQPGQGAREQFF. The J gene is TRBJ2-1, the V gene TRBV3-1 (or the pseudogene TRBV3-2); TRBD1 matches 12 bases. The CDR3 runs 15 residues. V trimming: 2 bases; J trimming: 10 bases; junction bases outside the gene matches: 6. CDR1 is LGHDT, CDR2 YNNKEL, per germline (reference sequence).

This sequence joins TRBV2 and TRBJ2-2; D is unresolved. The CDR3 is 15 amino acids. V lost 2 bases and J lost 3, with 10 bases in between. Germline CDR1 SNHLY, CDR2 FYNNEI. The CDR3 DNA reads as TGTGCCAGCAGTGAAACCGGAGATGACACCGGGGAGCTGTTTTTT. It encodes CASSETGDDTGELFF.

The chain joins TRBV6-5 to TRBJ1-1, with 12 bases lining up with TRBD1. Losses at the gene ends were 4 bases for V and 9 bases for J; bases not matched to a gene: 6. CDR1 is MNHEY and CDR2 is SVGAGI in the germline V gene. The CDR3 spans 14 residues. The CDR3 sequence: CASSSPGTGGKAFF. CDR3 coding DNA: TGTGCCAGCAGTTCTCCGGGGACAGGGGGCAAAGCTTTCTTT.

The chain is built from TRBV7-8 and TRBJ2-2; tentative D call: TRBD2 (5 bases). V dropped 4 bases and J dropped 2 bases, with 11 bases sitting between them. The CDR3 has 15 residues. In germline, CDR1 is SGHVS, CDR2 FQNEAQ. For the CDR3, the DNA is TGTGCCAGCAGCTCCGACTACCTTAACACCGGGGAGCTGTTTTTT. Translating it yields CASSSDYLNTGELFF.

The chain employs TRBV29-1 and TRBJ1-2, with D tentatively TRBD1 (6 bases). The CDR3 length is 15 residues. The V and J ends lost 0 bases and 2 bases respectively, with 13 bases between them. In germline, CDR1 is SQVTM, CDR2 ANQGSEA. For the CDR3, the DNA is TGCAGCGTTGAAGATCAGCGGGGGCAAAACTATGGCTACACCTTC. Translated, it gives CSVEDQRGQNYGYTF. Looking up the rest from reference TRBV29-1 and TRBJ1-2 gives the full variable domain: SAVISQKPSRDICQRGTSLTIQCQVDSQVTMMFWYRQQPGQSLTLIATANQGSEATYESGFVIDKFPISRPNLTFSTLTVSNMSPEDSSIYLCSVEDQRGQNYGYTFGSGTRLTVV.